This TCR beta chain was obtained from a study of metastatic and nonmetastatic thyroid tumors. Turning to the study itself: Thyroid patients, malignant and benign, had repertoires compared across blood and tumor or nodule tissue.

Between the trimmed V and J ends, which lost 0 bases and 4 bases, there was a span of 7 bases. The length of the CDR3 is 14 residues. Germline assignment: CDR1 SGHRS and CDR2 YFSETQ. Nobody among the patients had been given any treatment before thyroid surgery. Under the authors' procedure: A distant-metastasis classifier for papillary thyroid cancer was built using CDR3 differences across clinicopathological groups. TCRdb redid the clone calls on the PCR reads using MiXCR. For this entry, the V and J calls and clone size follow TCRdb and not the study's own pipeline. Of 14,000 or so clones listed, about 34% were seen once; the top ten hold 9.5% to 11%.

The chain has TRBV5-1 and TRBJ2-2; no clear D. The sample comprised tumor tissue. The TCR was taken from a male donor with papillary thyroid cancer or a benign thyroid nodule (not recorded which). Some clones in this sample may be carry-over from other donors' samples. The CDR3 protein is CASSLGHSTGELFF. The CDR3, as DNA: TGCGCCAGCAGCTTGGGGCATAGCACCGGGGAGCTGTTTTTT.